This T cell receptor (beta chain) was captured by sequencing in a study of OX40 agonist ivuxolimab in advanced cancers. The overall study: Hepatocellular carcinoma, melanoma, renal cell or head and neck cancer occurred in dose-escalation patients.

Sequencing was performed with immunoSEQ multiplex PCR; in TCRdb, only in-frame clones are kept and a portion is missing. The sample carries under 20,000 clones, roughly four fifths recorded once. In germline, CDR1 is LGHNA, CDR2 YNFKEQ. The CDR3 extends over 15 amino acids. V shed 0 bases and J shed 0 bases, with 8 bases lying between them. This TCR was recovered from an adult with an advanced solid tumor such as melanoma, head and neck, liver or kidney cancer. V usage is TRBV4-2 and J usage is TRBJ1-2; a weak D match, TRBD1 (5 bases). This specimen was CD4+ or CD8+ T cells sorted from blood, taken in a trial of the OX40 agonist ivuxolimab. CDR3 sequence reads: CASSQDKGTNYGYTF. The CDR3 DNA sequence: TGTGCCAGCAGCCAAGATAAGGGGACTAACTATGGCTACACCTTC.